Listed here are 22 T cell receptor beta chains from one sample, sequenced in a study of glioma-infiltrating T cells. Amplification of TCR alpha and beta CDR3 regions from RNA used iRepertoire nested multiplex PCR. TCRdb fed the multiplex PCR reads into MiXCR, producing one record per CDR3 protein. The table includes 100,000 to 150,000 distinct CDR3 sequences, about 25% detected once. Input material: glioma tissue, nonneoplastic brain tissue, or PBMCs (not recorded which). The receptors were gathered from a human donor with low-grade glioma or glioblastoma, undergoing nonglioma brain surgery, or in good health (not recorded which).

A remark on this clonotype: Because the CDR3 is missing its conserved closing phenylalanine or tryptophan, this is likely a read error. The chain uses TRBV20-1 and TRBJ1-5; D not certain. Germline CDR1 is DFQATT and CDR2 is SNEGSKA (reference sequence). Trimming shortened V by 0 bases and J by 8 bases, and 11 bases separated the two germline ends. The CDR3 has 13 residues. CDR3 DNA: TGCAGTGCTAGAGATCCTAATGAAGAGCCCCAGCATTCT. Protein: CSARDPNEEPQHS.

This clonotype was recorded at least ten times. V is TRBV6-1 and J is TRBJ1-2; 9 bases match TRBD1. Unmatched junction bases numbered 6, after V lost 6 bases and J lost 7 bases. Germline CDR1 MNHNS, CDR2 SASEGT. The CDR3 runs 13 residues. Here the CDR3 reads CASRRQGEAGYTF. The CDR3 DNA reads TGTGCCAGCAGGAGACAGGGGGAGGCTGGCTACACCTTC.

This clonotype showed up many times. V usage is TRBV20-1 and J usage is TRBJ1-5; possibly TRBD1 for D (5 bases). This CDR3 spans 16 amino acids. Trimming stripped 3 bases from V and 4 bases from J, with 19 bases between. Germline assignment: CDR1 DFQATT and CDR2 SNEGSKA (reference sequence). CDR3 nucleotides: TGCAGTGCTAGTTCCGGGACCCAAACGAGGAATCAGCCCCAGCATTTT. Its translation: CSASSGTQTRNQPQHF.

The genes are TRBV12-3 or TRBV12-4 and TRBJ2-3; D unresolved. The ends were cut back, 5 bases at V and 5 bases at J, with 8 bases in the middle. This CDR3 contains 12 residues. The CDR3 protein is CASSPAGDTQYF. The CDR3 region has the DNA TGTGCCAGCAGTCCCGCTGGAGATACGCAGTATTTT.

This clonotype was detected ten times or more. The J gene is TRBJ1-5, the V gene TRBV6-1; 7 bases fit TRBD1. The length of the CDR3 is 15 residues. Germline CDR1 MNHNS, CDR2 SASEGT. Unmatched junction bases numbered 3, after V lost 4 bases and J lost 0 bases. The CDR3, as DNA: TGTGCCAGCAGTGCCGGGACAGCTAGCAATCAGCCCCAGCATTTT. This translates into CASSAGTASNQPQHF.

This clonotype has a handful of counts. The chain couples TRBV20-1 to TRBJ1-2; D uncertain. The germline V gene encodes CDR1 DFQATT and CDR2 SNEGSKA (reference sequence). The CDR3 covers 10 residues. The V end was cut by 2 bases, the J end by 7 bases, with 5 bases between. The CDR3 protein is CSARPVGYTF. The CDR3, as DNA: TGCAGTGCTAGACCGGTTGGCTACACCTTC.

Ten or more counts support this clonotype. The chain has TRBV6-2 or TRBV6-3 and TRBJ1-5; perhaps TRBD1 as D (6 bases). CDR3 length equals 16 residues. Germline V lookup: CDR1 MNHEY, CDR2 SVGEGT. Trimming stripped 7 bases from V and 3 bases from J, with 19 bases between. CDR3 residues: CASTTGKRGDNQPQHF. The CDR3 DNA reads TGTGCCAGCACGACAGGAAAGCGAGGTGACAATCAGCCCCAGCATTTT.

This clonotype was observed at least ten times. The V and J genes are TRBV6-2 or TRBV6-3 and TRBJ1-1, with 9 nucleotides matching TRBD1. V shed 2 bases and J 5 bases; nucleotides not matched to a gene: 6. From germline, CDR1 is MNHEY and CDR2 SVGEGT. The CDR3 is 15 amino acids. The CDR3 loop reads CASSYRGQGGTEAFF. DNA for the CDR3: TGTGCCAGCAGTTACCGGGGACAGGGTGGAACTGAAGCTTTCTTT.

This rearrangement joins TRBV12-3 or TRBV12-4 to TRBJ2-2, with no clear D. Trimming took off 2 bases at V and 6 bases at J, with 4 bases between the two ends. This CDR3 is 12 amino acids long. The CDR3 protein is CASSLRPGELFF. The CDR3 DNA reads TGTGCCAGCAGTTTAAGGCCCGGGGAGCTGTTTTTT.

This clonotype was detected ten times or more. The gene calls are TRBV20-1 and TRBJ2-3; D might be TRBD1 or TRBD2, each matching 5 bases. The V and J ends lost 6 bases and 0 bases respectively, with 13 bases between them. The CDR3 is made up of 14 amino acids. From germline, CDR1 is DFQATT and CDR2 SNEGSKA (reference sequence). CDR3 bases: TGCAGTGCAAAGGGTTGGGGGAGCACAGATACGCAGTATTTT. Residues: CSAKGWGSTDTQYF.

This clonotype was counted only a few times. The chain has TRBV20-1 and TRBJ2-1; the match to TRBD2 covers 11 bases. After removal of 6 bases from V and 7 bases from J, the junction contained 14 bases not matched to a gene. In germline, CDR1 is DFQATT, CDR2 SNEGSKA (reference sequence). The CDR3 totals 16 residues. As DNA, the CDR3 is TGCAGTGCCCGAGATCTTAGCGGGGGGGCCTTGAATGAGCAGTTCTTC. It encodes CSARDLSGGALNEQFF.

This clonotype was seen a few times. This chain links TRBV7-2 with TRBJ1-1; tentative D call: TRBD1 (6 bases). CDR1 is SGHTA and CDR2 is FQGNSA in the germline V gene. CDR3 length: 14 amino acids. V lost 3 bases to trimming and J lost 1 base, with 9 bases between them. The CDR3 DNA is TGTGCCAGCAGCTTCTCCAGGGGGAACACTGAAGCTTTCTTT. Amino acid sequence: CASSFSRGNTEAFF.

V gene TRBV6-1 combines with J gene TRBJ2-1; 11 bases match TRBD2. Trimming at V came to 8 bases and at J to 6 bases, leaving 12 bases not matched to a gene. The CDR3 totals 16 residues. CDR1 and CDR2 (germline): MNHNS, SASEGT. For the CDR3, the DNA is TGTGCCAGCTCAGGCGGCATAGCGGGGGGGGTCAATGAGCAGTTCTTC. Protein: CASSGGIAGGVNEQFF.

The chain carries TRBV7-9 and TRBJ2-7; 8 bases match TRBD1. The CDR3 covers 14 residues. Germline values: CDR1 SEHNR, CDR2 FQNEAQ (reference sequence). The CDR3: CASTDWDRIYEQCV. The CDR3 DNA reads TGCGCCAGCACCGACTGGGACAGGATCTACGAGCAGTGCGTC.

This clonotype occurred a few times. The chain combines TRBV24-1 with TRBJ2-3; D is unresolved. In germline, CDR1 is KGHDR, CDR2 SFDVKD. Trimming shortened V by 1 base and J by 0 bases, and 7 bases separated the two germline ends. The CDR3 covers 15 residues. This CDR3 is CATSDFTLSTDTQYF. The DNA for the CDR3 is TGTGCCACCAGTGATTTTACCCTTAGCACAGATACGCAGTATTTT.

The V gene is TRBV4-1, the J gene TRBJ1-6; the D gene is possibly TRBD1 (5 bases). CDR3 size: 14 residues. V lost 0 bases to trimming and J lost 15 bases, with 15 bases between them. Per the germline V gene, CDR1 is MGHRA and CDR2 is YSYEKL. The CDR3 region is CASSQDGTLGVLHF. Written as DNA, the CDR3 is TGCGCCAGCAGCCAAGATGGGACCCTAGGGGTCCTCCACTTT.

The chain is built from TRBV28 and TRBJ2-3; TRBD1 matches at 10 bases. Germline CDR1 reads MDHEN; CDR2 reads SYDVKM. Losses at the gene ends were 3 bases for V and 7 bases for J; bases not matched to a gene: 10. The CDR3 covers 16 residues. DNA for the CDR3: TGTGCCAGCAGTTTGGTTTCGGGACAGGGGATGAATACGCAGTATTTT. Amino acids: CASSLVSGQGMNTQYF.

This clonotype was observed at least ten times. The chain employs TRBV6-2 or TRBV6-3 and TRBJ1-2; no definite D call. The ends were cut back, 7 bases at V and 0 bases at J, with 15 bases in the middle. From germline, CDR1 is MNHEY and CDR2 SVGEGT. The CDR3 spans 15 residues. The CDR3 DNA follows: TGTGCCAGCACCCCCCGGGCAGGCGCTAACTATGGCTACACCTTC. It yields the protein CASTPRAGANYGYTF.

This clonotype was counted only a few times. The gene calls are TRBV4-1 and TRBJ1-1; D possibly corresponds to TRBD1 (6 bases). The CDR3 consists of 16 residues. Germline values: CDR1 MGHRA, CDR2 YSYEKL. Trimming left V 1 base short and J 0 bases short, with 12 bases between. DNA for the CDR3: TGCGCCAGCAGCCAAGGACAGGTTCCTGTGAACACTGAAGCTTTCTTT. This encodes CASSQGQVPVNTEAFF.

This clonotype has a single count. The chain couples TRBV19 to TRBJ2-5; 10 positions agree with TRBD2. The CDR3 is 15 residues long. Germline-derived CDR1 and CDR2 are LNHDA and SQIVND (reference sequence). V was clipped by 9 bases and J by 4 bases; unmatched bases: 11. The CDR3 nucleotides read TGTGCCAGCGCCTACGGACTAGCGGCCCGAGAGACCCAGTACTTC. This gives the protein CASAYGLAARETQYF.

There are a few counts of this clonotype. The chain is built from TRBV24-1 and TRBJ2-3; 7 positions match TRBD2. With V trimmed by 0 bases and J by 6 bases, 8 bases remained unmatched. This CDR3 contains 16 residues. CDR1 is KGHDR and CDR2 is SFDVKD in the germline V gene. DNA for the CDR3: TGTGCCACCAGTGATTTGCAGCGGGGCGATTGGGATACGCAGTATTTT. The encoded protein is CATSDLQRGDWDTQYF.

This clonotype was picked up a small number of times. The chain recombines TRBV11-2 with TRBJ2-3; D uncertain. Trimming stripped 3 bases from V and 2 bases from J, with 9 bases between. The CDR3 is made up of 14 amino acids. CDR1 is SGHAT and CDR2 is FQNNGV in the germline V gene. In nucleotides, the CDR3 is TGTGCCAGCAGCTTCCGGAGCGACACAGATACGCAGTATTTT. It is translated as CASSFRSDTDTQYF. The variable domain in full, with the rest retrieved from reference TRBV11-2 and TRBJ2-3, is EAGVAQSPRYKIIEKRQSVAFWCNPISGHATLYWYQQILGQGPKLLIQFQNNGVVDDSQLPKDRFSAERLKGVDSTLKIQPAKLEDSAVYLCASSFRSDTDTQYFGPGTRLTVL.